Listed below are T cell receptor beta chains from one sample, sequenced in a study of technical replicates of blood from a handful of donors. Some clones are missing from TCRdb's copy, which holds only in-frame ones; the method was immunoSEQ multiplex PCR. The repertoire holds approximately 85,000 clones, with approximately 95% as singletons. The specimen was T cells isolated from PBMCs. The receptor set was obtained from a human donor in good health. CDR3s include the opening cysteine and the closing phenylalanine or tryptophan. Fields, in order: V gene, D gene, J gene, clone size, CDR3 DNA, CDR3 protein. D genes are given only for firm matches. Expanded clones get a size class; other rows say once, few or many, or leave the size out.

V: TRBV4-1
D: TRBD2
J: TRBJ2-1
size: NA
DNA: TGCGCCAGCAGCGTCCCGGGACTAGCGATCAATGAGCAGTTCTTC
CDR3: CASSVPGLAINEQFF

V: TRBV9
D: NA
J: TRBJ1-5
size: NA
DNA: TGTGCCAGCAACCCCGGGGGGGAGAGCAATCAGCCCCAGCATTTT
CDR3: CASNPGGESNQPQHF

V: TRBV7-8
D: TRBD1
J: TRBJ1-2
size: NA
DNA: TGTGCCAGCAGCCTCGGGACAGTTAACTATGGCTACACCTTC
CDR3: CASSLGTVNYGYTF

V: TRBV6-5
D: NA
J: TRBJ1-6
size: NA
DNA: TGTGCCAGCAGAAATTCAGGGATCTCACCCCTCCACTTT
CDR3: CASRNSGISPLHF

V: TRBV4-1
D: NA
J: TRBJ1-6
size: NA
DNA: TGCGCCAGCAGCCGGAGATTGGTTGGTATGAACAGGGAATCACCCCTCCACTTT
CDR3: CASSRRLVGMNRESPLHF

V: TRBV15
D: TRBD1
J: TRBJ2-3
size: NA
DNA: TGTGCCACCAGCAGTAGGGGACAGGGGAAATTGGATACGCAGTATTTT
CDR3: CATSSRGQGKLDTQYF

V: TRBV27
D: TRBD1
J: TRBJ1-2
size: NA
DNA: TGTGCCAGCAGTTTAAATCCCAGGGGGTATGGCTACACCTTC
CDR3: CASSLNPRGYGYTF

V: TRBV7-9
D: NA
J: TRBJ2-7
size: NA
DNA: TGTGCCAGCAGCTTTTCCATCCACGAGCAGTACTTC
CDR3: CASSFSIHEQYF

V: TRBV19
D: NA
J: TRBJ2-7
size: NA
DNA: TGTGCCAGTACTTCCCACGAGCAGTACTTC
CDR3: CASTSHEQYF

V: TRBV6-6
D: TRBD2
J: TRBJ2-7
size: few
DNA: TGTGCCAGTGGGACTAGCGGTTCCTACGAGCAGTACTTC
CDR3: CASGTSGSYEQYF

V: TRBV5-4
D: TRBD1
J: TRBJ2-7
size: NA
DNA: TGTGCCAGCAGTCCCGACAGGGGGTCCGCGGTAGGCTCCTACGAGCAGTACTTC
CDR3: CASSPDRGSAVGSYEQYF

V: TRBV29-1
D: NA
J: TRBJ1-1
size: NA
DNA: TGCAGCGTTGAGAACAGGGCTTACACTGAAGCTTTCTTT
CDR3: CSVENRAYTEAFF

V: TRBV4-2
D: TRBD1
J: TRBJ2-7
size: NA
DNA: TGTGCCAGCAGCCAACGCCGACAGGGACCCTACGAGCAGTACTTC
CDR3: CASSQRRQGPYEQYF

V: TRBV2
D: NA
J: TRBJ1-2
size: NA
DNA: TGTGCCAGCAGTGTCGGGGGTTTAAACTATGGCTACACCTTC
CDR3: CASSVGGLNYGYTF

V: TRBV27
D: NA
J: TRBJ2-7
size: NA
DNA: TGTGCCAGCAGGTCCGGGGGGCTGTACGAGCAGTACTTC
CDR3: CASRSGGLYEQYF

V: TRBV27
D: NA
J: TRBJ2-7
size: NA
DNA: TGTGCCAGCAGTATCACAGGGTACGAGCAGTACTTC
CDR3: CASSITGYEQYF

V: TRBV25-1
D: NA
J: TRBJ2-7
size: NA
DNA: TGTGCCAGCAGTGCATTCTACGAGCAGTACTTC
CDR3: CASSAFYEQYF

V: TRBV4-2
D: NA
J: TRBJ1-5
size: NA
DNA: TGTGCCAGCAGCCAAGTCCAGGGACAGCCCCAGCATTTT
CDR3: CASSQVQGQPQHF

V: TRBV4-1
D: NA
J: TRBJ1-1
size: few
DNA: TGCGCCAGCAGCCAAGATCGACTACCAGCTTTCTTT
CDR3: CASSQDRLPAFF

V: TRBV28
D: TRBD1
J: TRBJ1-1
size: NA
DNA: TGTGCCAGCCGACCAGGGGGCACTGGCACTGAAGCTTTCTTT
CDR3: CASRPGGTGTEAFF

V: TRBV4-1
D: NA
J: TRBJ1-1
size: once
DNA: TGCGCCAGCAGCCAAGGTGCAGTGAACACTGAAGCTTTCTTT
CDR3: CASSQGAVNTEAFF

V: TRBV7-8
D: NA
J: TRBJ2-7
size: NA
DNA: TGTGCCAGCAGTTCCACGGGAATATTCTACGAGCAGTACTTC
CDR3: CASSSTGIFYEQYF

V: TRBV7-9
D: TRBD1
J: TRBJ2-7
size: NA
DNA: TGTGCCAGCAGCGCAGCTGGGACAGGATCCTACGAGCAGTACTTC
CDR3: CASSAAGTGSYEQYF

V: TRBV9
D: NA
J: TRBJ2-7
size: NA
DNA: TGTGCCAGCAGCGTAGATCCGGGTTCCTACGAGCAGTACTTC
CDR3: CASSVDPGSYEQYF

V: TRBV18
D: NA
J: TRBJ1-3
size: NA
DNA: TGTGCCAGCTCCCTTATGAGTGAAGGAAACACCATATATTTT
CDR3: CASSLMSEGNTIYF

V: TRBV6-1
D: TRBD1
J: TRBJ1-5
size: NA
DNA: TGTGCCAGCAGTGAAATAGGGGACAGTTATAGCAATCAGCCCCAGCATTTT
CDR3: CASSEIGDSYSNQPQHF

V: TRBV5-6
D: NA
J: TRBJ1-3
size: once
DNA: TGTGCCAGCAGCTTGGCCTCAGGACACGGAGGAAACACCATATATTTT
CDR3: CASSLASGHGGNTIYF

V: TRBV6-6
D: TRBD2
J: TRBJ2-1
size: NA
DNA: TGTGCCAGCAGTTACGGAGGGACTAGCTCCTACAATGAGCAGTTCTTC
CDR3: CASSYGGTSSYNEQFF

V: TRBV7-2
D: TRBD1
J: TRBJ2-3
size: NA
DNA: TGTGCCAGCAGCTTGGGTCCGGGACAGGGCACAGATACGCAGTATTTT
CDR3: CASSLGPGQGTDTQYF

V: TRBV7-8
D: NA
J: TRBJ2-3
size: NA
DNA: TGTGCCAGCAGCTTAGTGTGGGGGGGCGACGGAGGGACAGATACGCAGTATTTT
CDR3: CASSLVWGGDGGTDTQYF

V: TRBV5-1
D: NA
J: TRBJ2-1
size: NA
DNA: TGCGCCAGCTGGCGGGACGGCTACAATGAGCAGTTCTTC
CDR3: CASWRDGYNEQFF

V: TRBV5-5
D: NA
J: TRBJ2-7
size: NA
DNA: TGTGCCAGCAGCGCGGGGCTGACCCCCGAGGGTTACGAGCAGTACTTC
CDR3: CASSAGLTPEGYEQYF

V: TRBV27
D: NA
J: TRBJ2-7
size: NA
DNA: TGTGCCAGCAGAGCCTCCGGGTCCGAGCAGTACTTC
CDR3: CASRASGSEQYF

V: TRBV30
D: NA
J: TRBJ1-2
size: NA
DNA: TGTGCCTGGAGTGTAATGGGTAGAGGAAATGGCTACACCTTC
CDR3: CAWSVMGRGNGYTF

V: TRBV19
D: NA
J: TRBJ1-4
size: once
DNA: TGTGCCAGTAGTATAGTCCCGGTACAAAAACTGTTTTTT
CDR3: CASSIVPVQKLFF

V: TRBV5-4
D: NA
J: TRBJ2-7
size: NA
DNA: TGTGCCAGCAGCCCCGAGGCGGTGACCTACGAGCAGTACTTC
CDR3: CASSPEAVTYEQYF

V: TRBV27
D: NA
J: TRBJ1-2
size: once
DNA: TGTGCCAGCAGTTCCCCAGCGGGGGGATTATCTGGCTACACCTTC
CDR3: CASSSPAGGLSGYTF

V: TRBV4-2
D: NA
J: TRBJ1-1
size: NA
DNA: TGTGCCAGCAGCCAAGGGAGTAACGAAGCTTTCTTT
CDR3: CASSQGSNEAFF